What follows describes a single TCR beta chain. Its antigen remains unknown. Trimming took 5 bases from V and 1 from J, leaving 15 bases between them. The CDR3 runs to 16 residues. Germline V gene lookup returns CDR1 MGHDK and CDR2 SYGVNS. The donors belonged to the approximately 120-subject validation cohort, separate from the roughly 700-subject first cohort. These data originate in a study of cytomegalovirus exposure and HLA in healthy donors. Overall study context: The 120 or so validation repertoires used a platform that matched the one used for the roughly 650 first-cohort repertoires, as a later analysis reported.

Study outcomes and limitations: Researchers catalogued approximately 170 TCR beta chains as cytomegalovirus-associated. Many donors carried some public TCRs, although rarity characterized most TCR sequences.

Only in-frame clones appear in the TCRdb table, and some are missing; sequencing was by immunoSEQ multiplex PCR. Of about 120,000 clones listed, nearly 90% are singletons. This clonotype originated in a young woman in good health and CMV-seronegative. The J gene is TRBJ1-5, the V gene TRBV25-1; a weak D match, TRBD1 (5 bases). Material: PBMCs. This CDR3 is CASSFFQGKSNQPQHF. The CDR3, as DNA: TGTGCCAGCAGTTTCTTCCAGGGAAAAAGCAATCAGCCCCAGCATTTT.